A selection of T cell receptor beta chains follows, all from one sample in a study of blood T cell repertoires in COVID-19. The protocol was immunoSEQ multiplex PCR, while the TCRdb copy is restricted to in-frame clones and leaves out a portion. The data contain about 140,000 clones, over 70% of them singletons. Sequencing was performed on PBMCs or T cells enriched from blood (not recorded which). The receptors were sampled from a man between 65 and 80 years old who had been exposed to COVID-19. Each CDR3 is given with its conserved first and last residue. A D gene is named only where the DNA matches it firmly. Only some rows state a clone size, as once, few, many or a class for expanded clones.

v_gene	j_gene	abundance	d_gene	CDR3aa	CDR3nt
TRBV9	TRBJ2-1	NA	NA	CASSVAPYNEQFF	TGTGCCAGCAGCGTCGCGCCTTACAATGAGCAGTTCTTC
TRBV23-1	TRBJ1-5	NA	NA	CASNYHRVIWNNQPQHF	TGCGCCAGCAACTACCACAGGGTGATTTGGAACAATCAGCCCCAGCATTTT
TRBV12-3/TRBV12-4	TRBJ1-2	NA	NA	CASSFLREYGYTF	TGTGCCAGCAGTTTTCTGAGAGAATATGGCTACACCTTC
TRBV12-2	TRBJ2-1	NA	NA	CASRPDAPGLAGASSYNEQFF	TGTGCAAGTCGCCCGGACGCACCGGGACTAGCGGGAGCTTCCTCCTACAATGAGCAGTTCTTC
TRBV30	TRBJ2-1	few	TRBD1	CAWSLGTGLGNEQFF	TGTGCCTGGAGTCTAGGGACAGGGCTTGGGAATGAGCAGTTCTTC
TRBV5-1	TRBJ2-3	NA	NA	CASSLAVAGSTDTQYF	TGCGCCAGCAGCTTGGCTGTAGCAGGGAGCACAGATACGCAGTATTTT
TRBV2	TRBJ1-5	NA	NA	CASSDRRGDQPQHF	TGTGCCAGCAGTGACCGGAGGGGCGATCAGCCCCAGCATTTT
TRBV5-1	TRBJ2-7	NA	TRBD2	CASSPASGSSYEQYF	TGCGCCAGCAGTCCGGCCAGCGGGAGTTCCTACGAGCAGTACTTC
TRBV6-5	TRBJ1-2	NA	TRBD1	CASTHQGADYGYTF	TGTGCCAGCACCCACCAGGGGGCGGACTATGGCTACACCTTC
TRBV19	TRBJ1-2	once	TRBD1	CASRRGTGTPNYGYTF	TGTGCCAGTAGAAGGGGGACAGGGACCCCGAACTATGGCTACACCTTC
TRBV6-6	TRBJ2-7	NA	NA	CASSTFTGTTDEQYF	TGTGCCAGCAGTACCTTCACGGGGACAACGGACGAGCAGTACTTC
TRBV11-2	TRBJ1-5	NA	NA	CASSIDNMQPQHF	TGTGCCAGCAGCATCGACAATATGCAGCCCCAGCATTTT
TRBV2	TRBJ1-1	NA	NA	CASNKQGIVTEAFF	TGTGCCAGCAACAAACAGGGTATCGTCACTGAAGCTTTCTTT
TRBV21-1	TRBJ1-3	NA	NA	CASSKITGGTGTATSGNTIYF	TGTGCCAGCAGCAAAATCACGGGAGGGACCGGGACAGCCACCTCTGGAAACACCATATATTTT
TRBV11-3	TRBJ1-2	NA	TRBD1	CASSFRTGTFLYGYTF	TGTGCCAGCAGCTTTCGGACAGGGACATTCCTCTATGGCTACACCTTC
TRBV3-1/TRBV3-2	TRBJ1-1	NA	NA	CASSQWQNTEAFF	TGTGCCAGCAGCCAATGGCAGAACACTGAAGCTTTCTTT
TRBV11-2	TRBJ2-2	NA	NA	CASSYGLDRELFF	TGTGCCAGCAGCTACGGCCTAGATCGGGAGCTGTTTTTT
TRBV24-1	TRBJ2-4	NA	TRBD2	CATSDPRTSLNIQYF	TGTGCCACCAGTGATCCGCGGACTAGCCTGAACATTCAGTACTTC
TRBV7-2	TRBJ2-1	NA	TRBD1	CASTIDRGNEQFF	TGTGCCAGCACCATCGACAGGGGCAATGAGCAGTTCTTC
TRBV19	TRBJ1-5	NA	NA	CASAPRNQPQHF	TGTGCCAGTGCCCCCCGGAATCAGCCCCAGCATTTT
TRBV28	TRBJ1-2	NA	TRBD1	CASSDRVNYGYTF	TGTGCCAGCAGTGACAGGGTTAACTATGGCTACACCTTC
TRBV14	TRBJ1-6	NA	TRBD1	CASSQPGQNSPLHF	TGTGCCAGCAGCCAGCCGGGACAGAATTCACCCCTCCACTTT
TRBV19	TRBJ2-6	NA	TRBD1	CASRDRGEANVLTF	TGTGCCAGTAGAGACAGGGGGGAAGCCAACGTCCTGACTTTC
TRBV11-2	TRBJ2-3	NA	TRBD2	CASSLRRGAGDTQYF	TGTGCCAGCAGCTTACGGCGGGGGGCCGGAGATACGCAGTATTTT
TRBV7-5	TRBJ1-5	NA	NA	CARSGDSRNQPQHF	TGTGCCAGAAGCGGGGACAGCCGCAATCAGCCCCAGCATTTT
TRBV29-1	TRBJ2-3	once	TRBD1	CSAPGQGAFTDTQYF	TGCAGCGCCCCCGGACAGGGGGCCTTCACAGATACGCAGTATTTT
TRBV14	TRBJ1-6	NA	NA	CASSQHRGGLPGSSPLHF	TGTGCCAGCAGCCAACACCGTGGGGGACTCCCGGGAAGTTCACCCCTCCACTTT
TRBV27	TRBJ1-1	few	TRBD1	CASGGQGDTEAFF	TGTGCCAGCGGTGGACAGGGAGATACTGAAGCTTTCTTT
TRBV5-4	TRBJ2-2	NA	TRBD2	CASSSVAGAVAGELFF	TGTGCCAGCAGCTCAGTAGCGGGAGCTGTGGCCGGGGAGCTGTTTTTT
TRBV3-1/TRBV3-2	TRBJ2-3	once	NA	CASSLRPYERQGTDTQYF	TGTGCCAGCAGCCTACGCCCTTATGAGCGACAGGGCACAGATACGCAGTATTTT
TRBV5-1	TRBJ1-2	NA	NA	CASSLTGGTPGYTF	TGCGCCAGCAGCTTAACTGGCGGGACGCCTGGCTACACCTTC
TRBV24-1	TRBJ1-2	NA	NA	CATSDLCPSLPNYGYTF	TGTGCCACCAGTGATTTGTGTCCTAGTCTCCCAAACTATGGCTACACCTTC
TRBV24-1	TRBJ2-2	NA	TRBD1	CATSDLQGANTGELFF	TGTGCCACCAGTGATTTGCAGGGGGCGAACACCGGGGAGCTGTTTTTT
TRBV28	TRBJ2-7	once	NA	CASRLPGGYEQYF	TGTGCCAGCCGTCTACCTGGGGGGTACGAGCAGTACTTC
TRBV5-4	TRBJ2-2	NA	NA	CASSRRLAYNTGELFF	TGTGCCAGCAGCCGGAGGCTAGCGTATAACACCGGGGAGCTGTTTTTT
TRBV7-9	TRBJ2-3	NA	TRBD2	CASSFGGAGTDTQYF	TGTGCCAGCAGCTTCGGGGGGGCGGGCACAGATACGCAGTATTTT
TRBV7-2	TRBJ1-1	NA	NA	CASSLVSPTEAFF	TGTGCCAGCAGCTTAGTTAGTCCCACTGAAGCTTTCTTT
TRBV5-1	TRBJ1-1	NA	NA	CASRWVGQMRTEAFF	TGCGCCAGCAGGTGGGTCGGACAGATGAGAACTGAAGCTTTCTTT
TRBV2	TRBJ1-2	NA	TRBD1	CASSLITGTASPF	TGTGCCAGCAGCCTTATTACCGGGACAGCATCCCCTTTC
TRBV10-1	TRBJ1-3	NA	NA	CASSASSSGNTIYF	TGCGCCAGCAGTGCATCTAGCTCTGGAAACACCATATATTTT
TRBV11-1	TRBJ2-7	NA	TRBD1	CASSSPGQTYEQYF	TGTGCCAGCAGCTCTCCGGGACAGACCTACGAGCAGTACTTC
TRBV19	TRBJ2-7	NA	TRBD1	CASSPRDSRAYEQYF	TGTGCCAGTAGTCCCCGGGACAGCCGAGCATACGAGCAGTACTTC
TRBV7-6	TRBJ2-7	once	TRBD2	CASSLAGGPADEQYF	TGTGCCAGCAGCTTAGCGGGAGGGCCCGCCGACGAGCAGTACTTC
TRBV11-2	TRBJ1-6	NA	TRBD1	CASSPYGQGRSPLHF	TGTGCCAGCAGTCCTTATGGACAGGGGCGTTCACCCCTCCACTTT
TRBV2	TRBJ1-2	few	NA	CASEIRVDYGYTF	TGTGCCAGCGAAATCCGGGTCGATTATGGCTACACCTTC
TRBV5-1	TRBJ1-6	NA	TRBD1	CASSLGQGGRSPLHF	TGCGCCAGCAGCTTGGGACAGGGGGGCAGATCACCCCTCCACTTT
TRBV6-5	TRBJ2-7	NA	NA	CASTVTGSPLGEQYF	TGTGCCAGCACCGTAACAGGGTCTCCTCTTGGGGAGCAGTACTTC
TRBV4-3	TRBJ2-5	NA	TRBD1	CASSRQGEETQYF	TGCGCCAGCAGCCGACAGGGAGAAGAGACCCAGTACTTC
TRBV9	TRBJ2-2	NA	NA	CASSPRGGELFF	TGTGCCAGCAGCCCCCGGGGCGGGGAGCTGTTTTTT
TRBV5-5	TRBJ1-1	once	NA	CASSPGQRNTEAFF	TGTGCCAGCAGCCCGGGACAAAGGAACACTGAAGCTTTCTTT
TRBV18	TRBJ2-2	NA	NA	CASSPSSSRDTGELFF	TGTGCCAGCTCACCAAGTTCAAGCAGGGACACCGGGGAGCTGTTTTTT
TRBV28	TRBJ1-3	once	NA	CASTLGGRSGNTIYF	TGTGCCAGCACGCTGGGGGGGCGTTCTGGAAACACCATATATTTT
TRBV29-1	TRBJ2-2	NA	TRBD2	CSVVGREGANTGELFF	TGCAGCGTTGTAGGACGGGAGGGCGCGAACACCGGGGAGCTGTTTTTT
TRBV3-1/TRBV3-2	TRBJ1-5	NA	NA	CASSQDPGQPQHF	TGTGCCAGCAGCCAAGATCCAGGGCAGCCCCAGCATTTT
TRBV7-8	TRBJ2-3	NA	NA	CASSLAAGRIADTQYF	TGTGCCAGCAGCTTAGCGGCAGGGAGGATCGCAGATACGCAGTATTTT
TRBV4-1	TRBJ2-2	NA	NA	CASSLRGELFF	TGCGCCAGCAGCCTCCGCGGGGAGCTGTTTTTT
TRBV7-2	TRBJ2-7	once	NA	CASSNGWNEQYF	TGTGCCAGCAGTAACGGGTGGAACGAGCAGTACTTC
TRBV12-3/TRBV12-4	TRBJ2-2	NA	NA	CASSPPMGELFF	TGTGCCAGCAGTCCCCCTATGGGGGAGCTGTTTTTT
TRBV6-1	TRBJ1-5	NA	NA	CASSEARHLGNQPQHF	TGTGCCAGCAGTGAAGCTAGACACCTGGGCAATCAGCCCCAGCATTTT
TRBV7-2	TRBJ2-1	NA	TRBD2	CASSSLSGSSYNEQFF	TGTGCCAGCAGCTCCCTTAGCGGGAGCTCCTACAATGAGCAGTTCTTC